The text below deals with one T cell receptor beta chain. These data are taken from a study of T-cell memory formation after mild COVID-19. Using its own MiXCR run on the 5' RACE reads, TCRdb lists one record per CDR3 protein. The sample includes approximately 260,000 distinct CDR3 sequences, approximately 15% of them seen just once. V gave up 8 bases and J gave up 3 bases, with 15 bases separating them. The CDR3 runs 14 residues. Germline CDR1 reads MNHEY; CDR2 reads SMNVEV (reference sequence). V usage is TRBV27 and J usage is TRBJ2-3; either TRBD1 or TRBD2 may fit D (5 bases each). Sequenced sample: PBMCs or a T cell subset sorted from them (not recorded which). The origin of this receptor is a man between 18 and 29 years old who had mild COVID-19 (a few samples of this study predate the infection). Cell type and time point are not known. The CDR3 here is CASAPWGGTDTQYF. The CDR3 bases are TGTGCCAGCGCTCCATGGGGCGGGACAGATACGCAGTATTTT.